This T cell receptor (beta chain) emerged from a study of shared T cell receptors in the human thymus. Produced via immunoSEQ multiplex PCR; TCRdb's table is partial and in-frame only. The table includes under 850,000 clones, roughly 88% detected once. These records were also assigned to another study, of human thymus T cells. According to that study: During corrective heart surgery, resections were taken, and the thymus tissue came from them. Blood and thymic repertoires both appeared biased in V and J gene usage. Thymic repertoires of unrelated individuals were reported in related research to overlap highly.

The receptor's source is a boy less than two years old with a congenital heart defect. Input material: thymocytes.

In DNA, the CDR3 is TGTGCCTGGAGTGACGCCGGGGCTGGAAACACCATATATTTT. It translates to CAWSDAGAGNTIYF. The chain combines TRBV30 with TRBJ1-3; the D is unclear. There are 14 residues in the CDR3. From germline, CDR1 is GTSNPN and CDR2 SVGIG (reference sequence). V was shortened by 1 base and J by 2 bases, with 9 bases between the two germline ends.